These 7 T cell receptor beta chains were sequenced from one sample in a study of control samples from healthy donors and cancer patients. Assay used: immunoSEQ multiplex PCR; TCRdb lists only in-frame clones, some missing. The sample shows 60,000 to 70,000 clones, about 80% of them seen only once. The specimen was PBMCs. These receptors were collected from a woman aged 45 to 65 with lung cancer.

The J gene is TRBJ1-4, the V gene TRBV19, with a tentative D call TRBD1 (5 bases). V was shortened by 3 bases and J by 4 bases, with 12 bases between the two germline ends. This CDR3 has 15 amino acids. Germline loops: CDR1 LNHDA, CDR2 SQIVND (reference sequence). CDR3 sequence: CASSIRQGLNEKLFF. The CDR3 coding sequence is TGTGCCAGTAGTATCCGGCAGGGCCTTAATGAAAAACTGTTTTTT. The entire variable domain, with the rest obtained from reference TRBV19 and TRBJ1-4, is as follows: DGGITQSPKYLFRKEGQNVTLSCEQNLNHDAMYWYRQDPGQGLRLIYYSQIVNDFQKGDIAEGYSVSREKKESFPLTVTSAQKNPTAFYLCASSIRQGLNEKLFFGSGTQLSVL.

The J gene is TRBJ1-1, the V gene TRBV5-6; tentatively, D is TRBD1 (6 bases). CDR3 length equals 16 residues. The germline CDR1 and CDR2 sequences are SGHDT and YYEEEE. V dropped 1 base and J dropped 7 bases, with 20 bases sitting between them. DNA for the CDR3: TGTGCCAGCAGCTTGAGATTTGCAGGGGCTAGGGGTGAAGCTTTCTTT. This gives the protein CASSLRFAGARGEAFF.

The chain has TRBV3-1 (or the pseudogene TRBV3-2) and TRBJ1-5, with D unresolved. V lost 1 base, J lost 7 bases, and 5 bases lay in between. Looked up from germline, CDR1 is LGHDT and CDR2 is YNNKEL (reference sequence). CDR3 length: 12 amino acids. For the CDR3, the DNA is TGTGCCAGCAGCCAAGTGGGACAGCCCCAGCATTTT. This gives the protein CASSQVGQPQHF.

On this clone: Relative to the germline gene, one junction end is altered; a read error may explain this. The V and J genes are TRBV12-3 or TRBV12-4 and TRBJ2-7, with D uncertain. The length of the CDR3 is 12 residues. The DNA of the CDR3 is TGTGCCAGCAGCTCACATACCACGAGCCCTACCTTC. This codes for CASSSHTTSPTF.

This sequence joins TRBV3-1 (or the pseudogene TRBV3-2) and TRBJ1-2, with D uncertain. The CDR3 is 14 amino acids. Germline CDR1 reads LGHDT; CDR2 reads YNNKEL (reference sequence). Trimming stripped 0 bases from V and 5 bases from J, with 10 bases between. CDR3 sequence (DNA): TGTGCCAGCAGCCAAGATTACAATGGATATGGCTACACCTTC. It yields the protein CASSQDYNGYGYTF.

V gene TRBV27 combines with J gene TRBJ2-7, with D possibly being TRBD1 or TRBD2 (5 bases each). V lost 5 bases and J 3 bases, leaving 11 bases between the germline ends. The germline gives CDR1 MNHEY, CDR2 SMNVEV (reference sequence). The CDR3 runs to 13 residues. The CDR3 DNA is TGTGCCAGCAGTAGAGGGGAATTCTACGAGCAGTACTTC. It codes for CASSRGEFYEQYF.

This clone was observed a few times. The V gene is TRBV5-1, the J gene TRBJ2-3; D unresolved. CDR1 is SGHRS, CDR2 YFSETQ, per germline. The V gene lost 3 bases and the J gene lost 4 bases, with 3 bases spanning the gap. This CDR3 has 11 residues. The DNA of the CDR3 is TGCGCCAGCAGCTCAGCAGATACGCAGTATTTT. Protein sequence: CASSSADTQYF.